Listed here are 25 T cell receptor beta chains from one sample, sequenced in a study of T cell responses to AZD1222 COVID-19 vaccine. The method was immunoSEQ multiplex PCR; TCRdb's version includes in-frame clones alone and lacks a portion of them. The table records around 160,000 clones, about nine tenths of them present only once. This specimen was peripheral blood, taken on day 0 of AZD1222 vaccination. These receptors originate from an adult in good health.

The rearrangement joins TRBV7-2 to TRBJ1-2; 10 bases agree with TRBD1. With V trimmed by 1 base and J by 4 bases, 6 bases remained unmatched. The CDR3 is 16 residues long. Germline lookup yields CDR1 SGHTA and CDR2 FQGNSA. CDR3 sequence reads: CASSLGLRTGGYGYTF. As DNA, the CDR3 is TGTGCCAGCAGCTTAGGATTACGGACAGGGGGCTATGGCTACACCTTC.

CDR3 DNA: TGTGCCAGCAGTTTCGGGGATAACTTCGCTGGCTACACCTTC. It yields the protein CASSFGDNFAGYTF. The chain uses TRBV28 and TRBJ1-2, with D unresolved. V lost 3 bases, J lost 7 bases, and 15 bases lay in between. This CDR3 has 14 residues. Looked up from germline, CDR1 is MDHEN and CDR2 is SYDVKM.

The chain uses TRBV11-2 and TRBJ2-5, with D maybe TRBD2 (7 bases). The V and J ends lost 2 bases and 2 bases respectively, with 15 bases between them. The CDR3 has 16 residues. Germline CDR1 reads SGHAT; CDR2 reads FQNNGV. The CDR3 nucleotides are TGTGCCAGCAGCTTAAGTCCGGGGGGCGGGCAAGAGACCCAGTACTTC. Residues: CASSLSPGGGQETQYF.

V usage is TRBV11-2 and J usage is TRBJ2-3; 9 nucleotides match TRBD2. V lost 5 bases, J lost 5 bases, and 8 bases stayed unmatched. The CDR3 sequence is 15 residues long. Per germline, CDR1 SGHAT and CDR2 FQNNGV. CDR3 in DNA: TGTGCCAGCAGCCCAGGGCTAGCGGGACGAGATACGCAGTATTTT. Protein sequence: CASSPGLAGRDTQYF.

The genes are TRBV19 and TRBJ1-4; 8 bases align to TRBD1. CDR1 LNHDA and CDR2 SQIVND come from the germline V gene (reference sequence). V was clipped by 5 bases and J by 1 base; unmatched bases: 9. The CDR3 sequence is 17 residues long. CDR3 DNA: TGTGCCAGTAGTTGGGACAGGCGGGATGTAACTAATGAAAAACTGTTTTTT. Protein product: CASSWDRRDVTNEKLFF.

The chain joins TRBV5-4 to TRBJ2-1, with 9 nucleotides matching TRBD1. The V gene's germline CDR1 is SGHNT and CDR2 YYREEE (reference sequence). V lost 4 bases to trimming and J lost 6 bases; unmatched junction nucleotides: 8. CDR3 length: 15 residues. CDR3 sequence reads: CASSIPGQGLNEQFF. CDR3 bases: TGTGCCAGCAGCATCCCGGGACAGGGCCTCAATGAGCAGTTCTTC.

V gene TRBV5-1 combines with J gene TRBJ2-1; unclear D gene. Trimming removed 5 bases at V and 9 bases at J, with 15 bases between. This CDR3 has 13 residues. Germline V gives CDR1 SGHRS, CDR2 YFSETQ. The CDR3 coding sequence is TGCGCCAGCAGTGTAGTCCCCTCCGGTGAGCAGTTCTTC. This sequence encodes CASSVVPSGEQFF.

This clone was seen only once. The V and J genes are TRBV28 and TRBJ1-1; D possibly corresponds to TRBD1 (5 bases). Trimming stripped 4 bases from V and 8 bases from J, with 17 bases between. Per germline, CDR1 MDHEN and CDR2 SYDVKM. The CDR3 sequence is 14 residues long. Written as DNA, the CDR3 is TGTGCCAGCAGTTCACCCGGCGGGGGTGGAGAAGCTTTCTTT. Amino acid sequence: CASSSPGGGGEAFF. Looking up the rest from reference TRBV28 and TRBJ1-1 gives the full variable domain: DVKVTQSSRYLVKRTGEKVFLECVQDMDHENMFWYRQDPGLGLRLIYFSYDVKMKEKGDIPEGYSVSREKKERFSLILESASTNQTSMYLCASSSPGGGGEAFFGQGTRLTVV.

This chain uses TRBV19 with TRBJ1-6; 8 nucleotides agree with TRBD1. Germline loops: CDR1 LNHDA, CDR2 SQIVND (reference sequence). The trim removed 1 base at V and 11 bases at J, leaving 7 bases unmatched. This CDR3 is built from 15 residues. CDR3 coding DNA: TGTGCCAGTAGTATAGCGCGGACAGGGAGTACACCCCTCCACTTT. It yields the protein CASSIARTGSTPLHF.

This chain connects TRBV20-1 to TRBJ2-7; 12 bases are shared with TRBD2. Germline assignment: CDR1 DFQATT and CDR2 SNEGSKA (reference sequence). CDR3 length: 15 amino acids. Unmatched junction bases numbered 10, after V lost 3 bases and J lost 7 bases. As DNA, the CDR3 is TGCAGTGCTAGTGCCGGGACTAGCGGGTCCGGGGAGCAGTACTTC. Amino acid sequence: CSASAGTSGSGEQYF.

The chain joins TRBV15 to TRBJ1-2, with D possibly TRBD1 on 5 matching bases. Germline assignment: CDR1 LNHNV and CDR2 YYDKDF (reference sequence). The CDR3 loop spans 13 amino acids. Trimming removed 0 bases at V and 6 bases at J, with 8 bases between. CDR3 sequence: CATSRDTGDGYTF. CDR3 DNA sequence: TGTGCCACCAGCAGAGATACGGGGGATGGCTACACCTTC.

This chain links TRBV5-6 with TRBJ1-3; maybe TRBD1 (5 bases). The CDR3 sequence is 15 residues long. Germline values: CDR1 SGHDT, CDR2 YYEEEE. Between the trimmed V and J ends, which lost 3 bases and 1 base, there was a span of 11 bases. CDR3 sequence (DNA): TGTGCCAGCAGCTCAGACAGCCCGTCTGGAAACACCATATATTTT. Protein sequence: CASSSDSPSGNTIYF.

This clone was seen more than once but under ten times. The V gene is TRBV4-2, the J gene TRBJ1-1, with 8 bases fitting TRBD1. Per germline, CDR1 LGHNA and CDR2 YNFKEQ. With V trimmed by 0 bases and J by 1 base, 10 bases remained unmatched. This CDR3 comprises 18 residues. The CDR3 loop reads CASSQDLDRESSNTEAFF. The CDR3 DNA reads TGTGCCAGCAGCCAAGATCTGGACAGGGAAAGCTCGAACACTGAAGCTTTCTTT.

The chain combines TRBV5-5 with TRBJ1-5; a possible D gene is TRBD1 (5 bases). Per germline, CDR1 SGHKS and CDR2 YYEKEE (reference sequence). The V end was cut by 3 bases, the J end by 6 bases, with 16 bases between. The CDR3 extends over 15 amino acids. The CDR3 sequence is CASSWEPMGVQPQHF. CDR3 sequence (DNA): TGTGCCAGCAGCTGGGAACCCATGGGGGTTCAGCCCCAGCATTTT. The full variable domain, with the rest looked up from reference TRBV5-5 and TRBJ1-5, is DAGVTQSPTHLIKTRGQQVTLRCSPISGHKSVSWYQQVLGQGPQFIFQYYEKEERGRGNFPDRFSARQFPNYSSELNVNALLLGDSALYLCASSWEPMGVQPQHFGDGTRLSIL.

This sequence joins TRBV5-8 and TRBJ2-6; the D gene is possibly TRBD2 (6 bases). V was shortened by 0 bases and J by 0 bases, with 7 bases between the two germline ends. This CDR3 comprises 16 residues. Germline lookup yields CDR1 SGHTS and CDR2 YDEGEE. The CDR3 sequence: CASSLGRGSGANVLTF. The CDR3, as DNA: TGTGCCAGCAGCTTGGGGAGGGGCTCTGGGGCCAACGTCCTGACTTTC.

The chain has TRBV27 and TRBJ1-2; TRBD1 might be the D (5 bases). V lost 5 bases to trimming and J lost 0 bases, with 25 bases between them. CDR3 length: 19 residues. In germline, CDR1 is MNHEY, CDR2 SMNVEV (reference sequence). CDR3 sequence: CASSEGGDHLQGANYGYTF. Written as DNA, the CDR3 is TGTGCCAGCAGTGAAGGAGGTGATCACTTACAAGGGGCTAACTATGGCTACACCTTC.

V usage is TRBV7-6 and J usage is TRBJ2-1, with unresolved D. The CDR3 runs 16 residues. The germline V and J ends were trimmed by 3 bases and 1 base, with 13 bases remaining between them. CDR1 is SGHVS and CDR2 is FNYEAQ in the germline V gene. The CDR3 sequence is CASSFFLERSYNEQFF. The CDR3 DNA reads TGTGCCAGCAGCTTTTTTTTGGAACGTTCCTACAATGAGCAGTTCTTC.

This chain joins TRBV20-1 and TRBJ2-1, with TRBD2 matching 11 bases. The CDR3 runs to 16 residues. Germline loops: CDR1 DFQATT, CDR2 SNEGSKA (reference sequence). V trimming: 3 bases; J trimming: 4 bases; junction bases outside the gene matches: 8. The DNA of the CDR3 is TGCAGTGCTAGTCTACTCTCTAGCGGGAGGTACAATGAGCAGTTCTTC. Amino acids: CSASLLSSGRYNEQFF.

Regarding this clone: The junction differs from germline at one of its ends, possibly a read error. This chain joins TRBV12-5 and TRBJ2-5; possibly TRBD1 for D (5 bases). The CDR3 consists of 14 residues. Germline CDR1 LGHNT, CDR2 FRNRAP. In DNA, the CDR3 is TGTGCTAGTGGTTTGCAGGGCATCGAAGAGGCCCAGTACTTC. It encodes CASGLQGIEEAQYF.

The rearrangement links TRBV6-6 to TRBJ1-5; D gene uncertain. This CDR3 is 11 amino acids long. Trimming pared 4 bases from V and 9 bases from J, leaving 7 bases between. CDR1 and CDR2 (germline): MNHNY, SVGAGI (reference sequence). CDR3 in amino acids: CASSWAGPQHF. In DNA, the CDR3 is TGTGCCAGCAGTTGGGCCGGGCCCCAGCATTTT.

This clone was seen more than once but under ten times. This chain connects TRBV6-2 or TRBV6-3 to TRBJ1-2; tentative D call: TRBD1 (6 bases). There are 15 residues in the CDR3. Germline V gene sequence: CDR1 MNHEY, CDR2 SVGEGT. With 6 bases removed from V and 4 bases from J, the gap between germline ends came to 18 bases. The CDR3 spells CASSPPTGTLYGYTF. CDR3 nucleotides: TGTGCCAGCAGCCCTCCTACCGGGACACTCTATGGCTACACCTTC.

The chain uses TRBV14 and TRBJ1-1; D unclear. The V end lost 3 bases, the J end lost 4 bases, and 6 bases lay between the germline ends. Germline V lookup: CDR1 SGHDN, CDR2 FVKESK. CDR3 length equals 12 residues. The DNA for the CDR3 is TGTGCCAGCAGCCACCTAACCACTGAAGCTTTCTTT. Residues: CASSHLTTEAFF.

This rearrangement joins TRBV9 to TRBJ2-5; 7 nucleotides match TRBD1. The CDR3 length is 14 residues. V gave up 0 bases and J gave up 2 bases; unmatched junction bases: 1. Germline CDR1 and CDR2: SGDLS and YYNGEE. The CDR3: CASSVVGQQETQYF. CDR3 DNA: TGTGCCAGCAGCGTAGTGGGACAGCAAGAGACCCAGTACTTC.

The rearrangement links TRBV4-3 to TRBJ2-1, with 9 bases identical to TRBD2. Germline assignment: CDR1 LGHNA and CDR2 YSLEER. Losses at the gene ends were 0 bases for V and 9 bases for J; bases not matched to a gene: 12. The CDR3 has 17 amino acids. CDR3 residues: CASSQEGTLIAGVEQFF. The DNA of the CDR3 is TGCGCCAGCAGCCAAGAGGGGACCCTGATAGCGGGGGTTGAGCAGTTCTTC.

The V gene is TRBV4-1, the J gene TRBJ1-6; D gene uncertain. The CDR3 loop spans 14 amino acids. Trimming stripped 1 base from V and 2 bases from J, with 3 bases between. CDR1 is MGHRA and CDR2 is YSYEKL in the germline V gene. For the CDR3, the DNA is TGCGCCAGCAGCCAAGTTCCCTATAATTCACCCCTCCACTTT. As protein: CASSQVPYNSPLHF.